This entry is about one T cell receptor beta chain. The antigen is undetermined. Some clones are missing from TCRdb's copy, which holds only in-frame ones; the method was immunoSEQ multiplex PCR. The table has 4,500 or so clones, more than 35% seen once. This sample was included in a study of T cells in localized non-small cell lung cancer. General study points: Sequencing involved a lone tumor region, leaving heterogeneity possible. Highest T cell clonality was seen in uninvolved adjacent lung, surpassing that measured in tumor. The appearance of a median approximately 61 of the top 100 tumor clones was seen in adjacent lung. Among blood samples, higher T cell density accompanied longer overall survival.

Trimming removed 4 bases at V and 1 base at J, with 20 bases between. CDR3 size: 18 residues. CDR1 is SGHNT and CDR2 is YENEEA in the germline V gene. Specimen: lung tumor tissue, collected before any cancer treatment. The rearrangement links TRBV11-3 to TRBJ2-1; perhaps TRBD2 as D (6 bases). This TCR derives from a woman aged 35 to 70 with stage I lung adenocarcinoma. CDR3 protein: CASSSPTTEGRSYNEQFF. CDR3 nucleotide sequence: TGTGCCAGCAGCTCCCCCACGACTGAGGGGAGGTCCTACAATGAGCAGTTCTTC.